Shown below are 16 T cell receptor beta chains from a single sample sequenced in a study of T cell responses to AZD1222 COVID-19 vaccine. Only in-frame clones appear in the TCRdb table, and some are missing; sequencing was by immunoSEQ multiplex PCR. Of 110,000 to 150,000 clones detected, roughly 93% appear once; the ten largest clones hold approximately 4.9%. The sample was peripheral blood, taken on day 0 of AZD1222 vaccination. These receptors all stem from an adult in good health.

This clone has only one observation. The chain joins TRBV5-1 to TRBJ2-7; TRBD1 agrees at 7 bases. Per the germline V gene, CDR1 is SGHRS and CDR2 is YFSETQ. V was pared by 1 base and J by 7 bases, with 11 bases of the junction left unmatched. This CDR3 contains 15 residues. CDR3: CASSLRQGATEEQYF. The CDR3 DNA is TGCGCCAGCAGCTTGAGACAGGGCGCCACGGAGGAGCAGTACTTC.

V is TRBV4-2 and J is TRBJ1-2; the D gene is possibly TRBD1 (6 bases). Trimming pared 1 base from V and 7 bases from J, leaving 13 bases between. The CDR3 length is 14 residues. The germline V gene encodes CDR1 LGHNA and CDR2 YNFKEQ. The CDR3 sequence is CASSQVVRGSGYTF. The CDR3 DNA is TGTGCCAGCAGCCAAGTGGTCAGGGGTAGTGGCTACACCTTC.

The gene calls are TRBV5-4 and TRBJ2-3, with 14 bases lining up with TRBD2. CDR1 and CDR2 from the germline V gene are SGHNT and YYREEE (reference sequence). This CDR3 has 16 residues. Trimming took 3 bases from V and 4 from J; bases not matched to a gene: 4. The CDR3 protein is CASSSGTSGSADTQYF. CDR3 bases: TGTGCCAGCAGCTCCGGGACTAGCGGGAGTGCAGATACGCAGTATTTT.

This chain uses TRBV4-1 with TRBJ1-2; TRBD1 aligns across 8 bases. Germline V gives CDR1 MGHRA, CDR2 YSYEKL. With V trimmed by 3 bases and J by 5 bases, 5 bases remained unmatched. The CDR3 runs to 14 residues. The CDR3, as DNA: TGCGCCAGCAGCCAGATTACAGGGGGGTATGGCTACACCTTC. As protein: CASSQITGGYGYTF.

This chain connects TRBV9 to TRBJ2-2, with 9 bases that match TRBD2. Germline values: CDR1 SGDLS, CDR2 YYNGEE. This CDR3 comprises 15 residues. V shed 4 bases and J 4 bases; nucleotides not matched to a gene: 5. The CDR3 sequence is CASSFSGSVTGELFF. CDR3 DNA: TGTGCCAGCAGCTTTAGCGGGAGTGTCACCGGGGAGCTGTTTTTT.

This rearrangement joins TRBV7-8 to TRBJ1-4, with D possibly matching TRBD1 (6 bases). Germline CDR1 reads SGHVS; CDR2 reads FQNEAQ. This CDR3 has 15 amino acids. The ends were cut back, 2 bases at V and 5 bases at J, with 12 bases in the middle. CDR3 DNA: TGTGCCAGCAGCTTAAGGACAGCCGACAATGAAAAACTGTTTTTT. It is translated as CASSLRTADNEKLFF.

The chain uses TRBV11-2 and TRBJ2-2; possible D gene TRBD2, 5 bases. The CDR3 has 14 residues. The V end was cut by 4 bases, the J end by 5 bases, with 11 bases between. Germline-derived CDR1 and CDR2 are SGHAT and FQNNGV. In DNA, the CDR3 is TGTGCCAGCAGCTCCCTACGAGGGACCGGGGAGCTGTTTTTT. Amino acid sequence: CASSSLRGTGELFF.

The J gene is TRBJ1-1, the V gene TRBV27, with a tentative D call TRBD1 (5 bases). The CDR3 contains 14 residues. V shed 5 bases and J shed 7 bases, with 17 bases lying between them. Looked up from germline, CDR1 is MNHEY and CDR2 is SMNVEV (reference sequence). CDR3: CASSPGRGQSEAFF. The CDR3 nucleotides read TGTGCCAGCAGTCCGGGGAGGGGCCAAAGTGAAGCTTTCTTT.

The chain couples TRBV4-1 to TRBJ2-4, with TRBD1 matching over 10 bases. The J segment lost 4 bases and the V segment lost 2 bases, leaving 5 bases of the junction unmatched. The CDR3 runs to 16 residues. The germline CDR1 and CDR2 sequences are MGHRA and YSYEKL. This CDR3 is CASSQPGQGLKNIQYF. As DNA, the CDR3 is TGCGCCAGCAGCCAACCGGGACAGGGGCTGAAAAACATTCAGTACTTC.

The chain uses TRBV11-2 and TRBJ1-3; D possibly corresponds to TRBD1 (5 bases). Germline CDR1 and CDR2: SGHAT and FQNNGV. The V and J ends lost 7 bases and 4 bases respectively, with 17 bases between them. The CDR3 has 15 amino acids. The CDR3 spells CASTTGPKAGNTIYF. Here the CDR3 DNA reads TGTGCCAGCACAACGGGACCAAAGGCGGGAAACACCATATATTTT.

J is TRBJ1-4 and V is TRBV6-1; tentative D call: TRBD1 (5 bases). CDR1 and CDR2 (germline): MNHNS, SASEGT. Trimming left V 2 bases short and J 7 bases short, with 11 bases between. This CDR3 has 14 amino acids. CDR3 loop: CASSERGPREKLFF. In nucleotides, the CDR3 is TGTGCCAGCAGTGAAAGGGGACCTCGTGAAAAACTGTTTTTT.

This clone appeared a single time. The chain links TRBV7-2 to TRBJ1-1, with D perhaps TRBD1 (6 bases). V shed 2 bases and J shed 5 bases, with 18 bases lying between them. The CDR3 consists of 16 residues. Germline V lookup: CDR1 SGHTA, CDR2 FQGNSA. CDR3 in amino acids: CASSLTSRKGGTEAFF. CDR3 in DNA: TGTGCCAGCAGCTTAACTAGTCGGAAAGGGGGAACTGAAGCTTTCTTT.

The genes are TRBV5-1 and TRBJ2-1; TRBD1 might be the D (6 bases). CDR1 is SGHRS and CDR2 is YFSETQ in the germline V gene. Between the trimmed V and J ends, which lost 4 bases and 0 bases, there was a span of 11 bases. This CDR3 region has 15 residues. The CDR3 sequence is CASSPRGDSYNEQFF. In DNA form, the CDR3 reads TGCGCCAGCAGCCCCAGGGGTGACTCCTACAATGAGCAGTTCTTC.

The chain couples TRBV11-2 to TRBJ1-6; D unclear. CDR1 is SGHAT, CDR2 FQNNGV, per germline. CDR3 length: 16 residues. V lost 5 bases, J lost 5 bases, and 16 bases lay in between. This chain's CDR3 is CASSPKYSPNNSPLHF. The CDR3 bases are TGTGCCAGCAGCCCCAAATACAGCCCAAATAATTCACCCCTCCACTTT.

The chain combines TRBV19 with TRBJ1-5; D may be TRBD1 (5 bases). Germline CDR1 is LNHDA and CDR2 is SQIVND (reference sequence). The CDR3 has 17 amino acids. With 3 bases removed from V and 0 bases from J, the gap between germline ends came to 15 bases. As DNA, the CDR3 is TGTGCCAGTAGTATCACAGGAGCCGTTTCTAGCAATCAGCCCCAGCATTTT. It yields the protein CASSITGAVSSNQPQHF.

The chain has TRBV25-1 and TRBJ1-6; 10 nucleotides align to TRBD1. The CDR3 is 15 residues long. Trimming removed 2 bases from V and 10 bases from J; junction bases left unmatched: 5. The V gene's germline CDR1 is MGHDK and CDR2 SYGVNS. The chain's CDR3 is CASSEAGTGESPLHF. The CDR3, as DNA: TGTGCCAGCAGTGAAGCGGGGACAGGGGAATCACCCCTCCACTTT.